The rows below give T cell receptor beta chains drawn from one sample of a study of shared T cell receptors in the human thymus. Repertoires were generated with immunoSEQ multiplex PCR, while TCRdb's copy carries only in-frame clones and drops some. The sample contains 550,000 to 800,000 clones, approximately 85% of which appear only once. This sample also appeared in a second study, on human thymus T cells.

The specimen was thymocytes. These receptor sequences come from a girl under three years old with a congenital heart defect. Each CDR3 is given with its conserved first and last residue. Each record gives: clone size, V gene, D gene, J gene, CDR3 DNA, CDR3 protein. D genes are given only for firm matches. Clone size appears in some rows only: once, few, many, or a class for an expanded clone.

clone size: few
V gene: TRBV28
D gene: NA
J gene: TRBJ1-2
CDR3 DNA: TGTGCCAGCAGCTTTTCAGACCGGGACAACGAGTATGGCTACACCTTC
CDR3 protein: CASSFSDRDNEYGYTF

clone size: NA
V gene: TRBV7-3
D gene: TRBD1
J gene: TRBJ1-2
CDR3 DNA: TGTGCCAGCAGCCAATTTCCGGGACAGGGTAACGATGGCTACACCTTC
CDR3 protein: CASSQFPGQGNDGYTF

clone size: NA
V gene: TRBV27
D gene: NA
J gene: TRBJ1-1
CDR3 DNA: TGTGCCAGCAGTTTGAGGGAACCGAACACTGAAGCTTTCTTT
CDR3 protein: CASSLREPNTEAFF

clone size: NA
V gene: TRBV5-6
D gene: NA
J gene: TRBJ1-2
CDR3 DNA: TGTGCCAGCAGCCCGGGGGGTAACTATGGCTACACCTTC
CDR3 protein: CASSPGGNYGYTF

clone size: NA
V gene: TRBV19
D gene: NA
J gene: TRBJ1-3
CDR3 DNA: TGTGCCAGTAGTATAAAAGATATCGACGACGGGAACTCTGGAAACACCATATATTTT
CDR3 protein: CASSIKDIDDGNSGNTIYF

clone size: NA
V gene: TRBV5-4
D gene: TRBD1
J gene: TRBJ1-3
CDR3 DNA: TGTGCCAGCAGCTATGTACCGGGACAGGGGAGCGACACCATATATTTT
CDR3 protein: CASSYVPGQGSDTIYF

clone size: NA
V gene: TRBV19
D gene: TRBD1
J gene: TRBJ2-5
CDR3 DNA: TGTGCCAGTAGTTTCAGGGGGCGCAGAGAGACCCAGTACTTC
CDR3 protein: CASSFRGRRETQYF

clone size: NA
V gene: TRBV14
D gene: NA
J gene: TRBJ1-1
CDR3 DNA: TGTGCCAGCAGCCAAGAGGGACCCCGGGACACACAACAAGTGAACACTGAAGCTTTCTTT
CDR3 protein: CASSQEGPRDTQQVNTEAFF

clone size: NA
V gene: TRBV28
D gene: NA
J gene: TRBJ2-5
CDR3 DNA: TGTGCCAGCAGTCTCTCTCCCGGGACAAAACAAGAGACCCAGTACTTC
CDR3 protein: CASSLSPGTKQETQYF

clone size: NA
V gene: TRBV4-3
D gene: TRBD2
J gene: TRBJ2-3
CDR3 DNA: TGCGCCAGCAGCCAAGACCCTAGCGGAAGCACAGATACGCAGTATTTT
CDR3 protein: CASSQDPSGSTDTQYF

clone size: NA
V gene: TRBV7-7
D gene: NA
J gene: TRBJ2-5
CDR3 DNA: TGTGCTAGCAGCTTGGGGGGACTTGAAGAGACCCAGTACTTC
CDR3 protein: CASSLGGLEETQYF

clone size: NA
V gene: TRBV5-4
D gene: TRBD1
J gene: TRBJ2-1
CDR3 DNA: TGTGCCAGCAGCTCATCCAGGACAGGAATAGGTAATGAGCAGTTCTTC
CDR3 protein: CASSSSRTGIGNEQFF

clone size: NA
V gene: TRBV7-6
D gene: NA
J gene: TRBJ2-7
CDR3 DNA: TGTGCCAGCAGCTTATACGGGGAGAGCTCCTACGAGCAGTACTTC
CDR3 protein: CASSLYGESSYEQYF

clone size: NA
V gene: TRBV30
D gene: TRBD1
J gene: TRBJ1-6
CDR3 DNA: TGTGCCTGGAGTGTACCTCCCGGGACAGGCCTTTCACCCCTCCACTTT
CDR3 protein: CAWSVPPGTGLSPLHF

clone size: NA
V gene: TRBV4-3
D gene: NA
J gene: TRBJ1-2
CDR3 DNA: TGCGCCAGCAGCCAAGGGCTACAGGGCTATGGCTACACCTTC
CDR3 protein: CASSQGLQGYGYTF

clone size: once
V gene: TRBV11-2
D gene: NA
J gene: TRBJ2-7
CDR3 DNA: TGTGCCAGCAGCCCCTCCGCGGGGAAGAGCTACGAGCAGTACTTC
CDR3 protein: CASSPSAGKSYEQYF

clone size: NA
V gene: TRBV19
D gene: NA
J gene: TRBJ1-1
CDR3 DNA: TGTGCCAGTAGTAAGGGACAAGAAAGATTGAACACTGAAGCTTTCTTT
CDR3 protein: CASSKGQERLNTEAFF

clone size: NA
V gene: TRBV14
D gene: NA
J gene: TRBJ2-7
CDR3 DNA: TGTGCCAGCAGCCAATCGGGTAGCGTTTACGAGCAGTACTTC
CDR3 protein: CASSQSGSVYEQYF

clone size: NA
V gene: TRBV29-1
D gene: NA
J gene: TRBJ1-2
CDR3 DNA: TGCAGCGTTGAACACCAACCAGCTAACTATGGCTACACCTTC
CDR3 protein: CSVEHQPANYGYTF

clone size: NA
V gene: TRBV28
D gene: NA
J gene: TRBJ1-3
CDR3 DNA: TGTGCCAGCAGTTTAATTCGGGGAGGCTCTGGAAACACCATATATTTT
CDR3 protein: CASSLIRGGSGNTIYF

clone size: NA
V gene: TRBV5-1
D gene: TRBD2
J gene: TRBJ2-3
CDR3 DNA: TGCGCCAGCAGCTTGACTAGCGGGGGGGCTTTTGAGGTTACAGATACGCAGTATTTT
CDR3 protein: CASSLTSGGAFEVTDTQYF

clone size: NA
V gene: TRBV28
D gene: NA
J gene: TRBJ2-7
CDR3 DNA: TGTGCCAGCAGCAGGACAGCAACCTACGAGCAGTACTTC
CDR3 protein: CASSRTATYEQYF

clone size: NA
V gene: TRBV12-5
D gene: NA
J gene: TRBJ1-2
CDR3 DNA: TGTGCTACTAACCATGTCTCTTTAAAGGACAGCCGACATGGCTACACCTTC
CDR3 protein: CATNHVSLKDSRHGYTF

clone size: NA
V gene: TRBV4-1
D gene: TRBD1
J gene: TRBJ1-6
CDR3 DNA: TGCGCCAGCAGCCAAGAGAGGGACAGGCCAGATTCACCCCTCCACTTT
CDR3 protein: CASSQERDRPDSPLHF

clone size: NA
V gene: TRBV7-9
D gene: NA
J gene: TRBJ1-1
CDR3 DNA: TGTGCCAGCAGCCTGTGGGACTCCAGGTCCACTGAAGCTTTCTTT
CDR3 protein: CASSLWDSRSTEAFF

clone size: NA
V gene: TRBV4-1
D gene: TRBD1
J gene: TRBJ1-1
CDR3 DNA: TGCGCCAGCAGCCAAGATGAGCCAGGACAGGGTCCTAATGAAGCTTTCTTT
CDR3 protein: CASSQDEPGQGPNEAFF

clone size: NA
V gene: TRBV7-8
D gene: TRBD1
J gene: TRBJ1-6
CDR3 DNA: TGTGCCAGCAGCTTTCACAGGGGGCAAAATTCACCCCTCCACTTT
CDR3 protein: CASSFHRGQNSPLHF

clone size: NA
V gene: TRBV6-1
D gene: TRBD1
J gene: TRBJ2-2
CDR3 DNA: TGTGCCAGCAGTGAAAAAGACAGGGGCACCGGGGAGCTGTTTTTT
CDR3 protein: CASSEKDRGTGELFF

clone size: NA
V gene: TRBV28
D gene: TRBD1
J gene: TRBJ1-4
CDR3 DNA: TGTGCCAGCAGTTCCACCACACGACAGGGGGCGCGGACTAATGAAAAACTGTTTTTT
CDR3 protein: CASSSTTRQGARTNEKLFF

clone size: NA
V gene: TRBV5-6
D gene: TRBD1
J gene: TRBJ2-1
CDR3 DNA: TGTGCCAGCAGCTTGGCCAACCGGGACAGGGGGCTAGGTGAGCAGTTCTTC
CDR3 protein: CASSLANRDRGLGEQFF

clone size: NA
V gene: TRBV27
D gene: NA
J gene: TRBJ1-1
CDR3 DNA: TGTGCCAGCAGTCCTCAGGCATTCTTGAACACTGAAGCTTTCTTT
CDR3 protein: CASSPQAFLNTEAFF

clone size: NA
V gene: TRBV30
D gene: TRBD1
J gene: TRBJ1-1
CDR3 DNA: TGTGCCTGGACCTCGGGGACAGGGAGGGCTGAAGCTTTCTTT
CDR3 protein: CAWTSGTGRAEAFF

clone size: few
V gene: TRBV12-5
D gene: NA
J gene: TRBJ1-1
CDR3 DNA: TGTGCTAGTGGTGATCCACAGGGCGAGGCTTTCTTT
CDR3 protein: CASGDPQGEAFF

clone size: NA
V gene: TRBV5-1
D gene: TRBD2
J gene: TRBJ2-1
CDR3 DNA: TGCGCCAGCAGCTTCTCCTTCGGGGGGGTTCACAATGAGCAGTTCTTC
CDR3 protein: CASSFSFGGVHNEQFF

clone size: few
V gene: TRBV5-8
D gene: NA
J gene: TRBJ1-1
CDR3 DNA: TGTGCCAGCAGCTTGGAGGGGGTTTCGATGAACACTGAAGCTTTCTTT
CDR3 protein: CASSLEGVSMNTEAFF

clone size: once
V gene: TRBV30
D gene: TRBD2
J gene: TRBJ2-7
CDR3 DNA: TGTGCCTGGACGACGGGACTAGCGGGGGTATACGAGCAGTACTTC
CDR3 protein: CAWTTGLAGVYEQYF

clone size: NA
V gene: TRBV4-1
D gene: NA
J gene: TRBJ1-1
CDR3 DNA: TGCGCCAGCAGCCAAGATCGAGCCGGCAGGGGATGGCGGGTTGACACTGAAGCTTTCTTT
CDR3 protein: CASSQDRAGRGWRVDTEAFF

clone size: NA
V gene: TRBV30
D gene: NA
J gene: TRBJ1-1
CDR3 DNA: TGTGCCTGGAGTGTAGGTACACGGGGGGCTAACACTGAAGCTTTCTTT
CDR3 protein: CAWSVGTRGANTEAFF

clone size: NA
V gene: TRBV5-6
D gene: TRBD1
J gene: TRBJ1-2
CDR3 DNA: TGTGCCAGCAGCTTCCGGGGACAGTATGGCTACACCTTC
CDR3 protein: CASSFRGQYGYTF

clone size: NA
V gene: TRBV28
D gene: NA
J gene: TRBJ2-5
CDR3 DNA: TGTGCCAGCAGTTCCGCCCACCGAGGACAGTCGAGAACCCAAGAGACCCAGTACTTC
CDR3 protein: CASSSAHRGQSRTQETQYF

clone size: NA
V gene: TRBV19
D gene: NA
J gene: TRBJ1-2
CDR3 DNA: TGTGCCAGTACCGGGGGTTGTGGCTACACCTTC
CDR3 protein: CASTGGCGYTF

clone size: NA
V gene: TRBV29-1
D gene: NA
J gene: TRBJ2-5
CDR3 DNA: TGCAGCGTCGACGGGACTGCACAAGAGACCCAGTACTTC
CDR3 protein: CSVDGTAQETQYF

clone size: NA
V gene: TRBV7-6
D gene: NA
J gene: TRBJ1-1
CDR3 DNA: TGTGCCAGCAGCTTAGCAGGGGCGGAAGTATTGAACACTGAAGCTTTCTTT
CDR3 protein: CASSLAGAEVLNTEAFF

clone size: NA
V gene: TRBV28
D gene: TRBD2
J gene: TRBJ2-2
CDR3 DNA: TGTGCCAGCAGTACTAGACTAGCGGGGGGACATTCTCCTAACACCGGGGAGCTGTTTTTT
CDR3 protein: CASSTRLAGGHSPNTGELFF

clone size: NA
V gene: TRBV5-1
D gene: TRBD2
J gene: TRBJ2-1
CDR3 DNA: TGCGCCAGCAGCTTAGCGGGGGGGCCAAATGAGCAGTTCTTC
CDR3 protein: CASSLAGGPNEQFF

clone size: NA
V gene: TRBV28
D gene: TRBD1
J gene: TRBJ2-3
CDR3 DNA: TGTGCCAGCAGTTTCGACCGGGACAGAAGCACAGATACGCAGTATTTT
CDR3 protein: CASSFDRDRSTDTQYF

clone size: NA
V gene: TRBV7-9
D gene: TRBD1
J gene: TRBJ2-1
CDR3 DNA: TGTGCCAGCCCGGGCCCTGAGGACAGGACTAATGAGCAGTTCTTC
CDR3 protein: CASPGPEDRTNEQFF

clone size: NA
V gene: TRBV6-6
D gene: NA
J gene: TRBJ1-1
CDR3 DNA: TGTGCCAGCAGTCCCGGGACACCGAACACTGAAGCTTTCTTT
CDR3 protein: CASSPGTPNTEAFF

clone size: NA
V gene: TRBV6-1
D gene: NA
J gene: TRBJ1-2
CDR3 DNA: TGTGCCACAATGGGCAGGAACTATGGCTACACCTTC
CDR3 protein: CATMGRNYGYTF

clone size: NA
V gene: TRBV10-2
D gene: NA
J gene: TRBJ2-5
CDR3 DNA: TGCGCCAGCGGACAGCAAGAGACCCAGTACTTC
CDR3 protein: CASGQQETQYF

clone size: NA
V gene: TRBV4-3
D gene: NA
J gene: TRBJ2-7
CDR3 DNA: TGCGCCAGCAGCCAAGGTCGGCAGGGTACCTACGAGCAGTACTTC
CDR3 protein: CASSQGRQGTYEQYF